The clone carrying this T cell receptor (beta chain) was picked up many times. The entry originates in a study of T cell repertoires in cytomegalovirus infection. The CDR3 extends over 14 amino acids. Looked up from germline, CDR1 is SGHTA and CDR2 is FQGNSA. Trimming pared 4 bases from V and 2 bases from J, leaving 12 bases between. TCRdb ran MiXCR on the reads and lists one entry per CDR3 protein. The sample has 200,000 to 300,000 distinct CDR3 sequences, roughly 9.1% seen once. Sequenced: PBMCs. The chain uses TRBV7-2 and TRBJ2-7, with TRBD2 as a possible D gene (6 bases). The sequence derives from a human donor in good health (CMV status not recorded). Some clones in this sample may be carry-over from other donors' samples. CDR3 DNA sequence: TGTGCCAGCAGCTCCGCCGGGACTCCCTACGAGCAGTACTTC. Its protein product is CASSSAGTPYEQYF.